The source of this T cell receptor (beta chain) is a study of blood T cell repertoires in COVID-19. Study information: Collection of acute and convalescent COVID-19 samples took place in the United States, Italy and Spain.

Here immunoSEQ multiplex PCR was the method, and the copy in TCRdb shows in-frame clones only, minus some. The sample has around 140,000 clones; approximately 89% are singletons. CDR1 and CDR2 from the germline V gene are MGHRA and YSYEKL. With V trimmed by 1 base and J by 4 bases, 8 bases remained unmatched. The CDR3 is made up of 17 amino acids. This clone appeared once. The source material was peripheral blood. This receptor was identified in a human donor in a cohort sampled during active COVID-19. V gene TRBV4-1 combines with J gene TRBJ2-1; 9 nucleotides line up with TRBD1. The CDR3 is CASSQVGGTGSYNEQFF. CDR3 sequence (DNA): TGCGCCAGCAGCCAAGTTGGTGGGACAGGGAGTTACAATGAGCAGTTCTTC.